The 27 T cell receptor beta chains below all came from one sample that was sequenced in a study of regulatory T cells in long-lasting Graves disease listed by TCRdb under 2021. The time point label of this sample denotes: persistent/refractory GD, antithyroid drugs over 5 years with positive TRAb. RNA was extracted from PBMCs in TRIzol for both TCR sequencing and RNA sequencing. Library preparation was by multiplex PCR. The sequencer listed for this sample is Illumina HiSeq 4000. CDR3 regions were amplified by Arm-PCR with iRepertoire HTBI primers to construct TCR beta libraries. TCRdb trimmed the raw reads at Q25, called clones with MiXCR and kept productive beta chains. Each CDR3 protein gets just one entry, which takes the most common genes and DNA from the rows behind it. The table for this sample lists fewer than 400,000 distinct CDR3 sequences; 20% of them were counted only once. The top ten hold just under 30% of the sample.

This specimen was peripheral blood mononuclear cells (PBMCs), taken when the disease was refractory, from a patient treated with antithyroid drugs. These receptors were obtained from a female donor with Graves disease.

The chain couples TRBV30 to TRBJ1-5; D gene ambiguous. Germline lookup yields CDR1 GTSNPN and CDR2 SVGIG (reference sequence). Trimming left V 0 bases short and J 1 base short, with 13 bases between. The CDR3 runs to 16 residues. For the CDR3, the DNA is TGTGCCTGGAGTGTAGAAAGGGTGAACAGCAATCAGCCCCAGCATTTT. Its protein is CAWSVERVNSNQPQHF.

A word on this clonotype: A read error may explain this, as a much larger clone is one base away. V is TRBV3-1 and J is TRBJ2-5; D is ambiguous. V was trimmed by 4 bases and J by 9 bases, leaving 12 bases between them. This CDR3 is built from 12 residues. Germline CDR1 reads LGHDT; CDR2 reads YNNKEL (reference sequence). CDR3 sequence: CASSRVLAPQYF. The DNA for the CDR3 is TGTGCCAGCAGCCGAGTATTGGCACCCCAGTACTTC.

There are a few counts of this clonotype. The CDR3 here is CASTPGGGANVLTF. The CDR3, as DNA: TGTGCCAGCACCCCAGGAGGTGGGGCCAACGTCCTGACTTTC. The chain combines TRBV6-1 with TRBJ2-6, with D possibly TRBD2 on 5 matching bases. The length of the CDR3 is 14 residues. The ends were cut back, 7 bases at V and 3 bases at J, with 10 bases in the middle. Germline lookup yields CDR1 MNHNS and CDR2 SASEGT.

The CDR3 loop is CASSAIYEQYF. CDR3 DNA: TGTGCCAGCAGTGCAATTTACGAGCAGTACTTC. This rearrangement joins TRBV12-3 or TRBV12-4 to TRBJ2-7; no firm D call. CDR3 length equals 11 residues. Trimming removed 5 bases from V and 4 bases from J, with 6 bases in between.

The chain uses TRBV20-1 and TRBJ1-5, with 7 bases matching TRBD1. This CDR3 has 15 residues. Trimming removed 0 bases from V and 9 bases from J; junction bases left unmatched: 11. From germline, CDR1 is DFQATT and CDR2 SNEGSKA (reference sequence). The CDR3 loop reads CSARDRLGGQGPQHF. CDR3 nucleotide sequence: TGCAGTGCTAGAGATCGGTTAGGGGGCCAGGGGCCCCAGCATTTT.

This clonotype was seen a handful of times. V and J are TRBV2 and TRBJ2-3, with D perhaps matching TRBD1 (7 bases). The V end was cut by 4 bases, the J end by 1 base, with 12 bases between. Per the germline V gene, CDR1 is SNHLY and CDR2 is FYNNEI. CDR3 length: 15 residues. CDR3 bases: TGTGCCAGCAGTGTGACCAGGGGGGGCACAGATACGCAGTATTTT. The encoded protein is CASSVTRGGTDTQYF.

This clonotype was picked up many times. The rearrangement uses TRBV28 and TRBJ1-6; TRBD1 might be the D (6 bases). Trimming stripped 6 bases from V and 7 bases from J, with 13 bases between. CDR1 is MDHEN, CDR2 SYDVKM, per germline. This CDR3 is 14 amino acids long. The CDR3 DNA reads TGTGCCAGCAGCGTCGGGGGCCTGAATTCACCCCTCCACTTT. Encoded protein: CASSVGGLNSPLHF.

CDR3 residues: CASGRNIQYF. CDR3 DNA sequence: TGTGCCAGCGGTAGGAACATTCAGTACTTC. The gene calls are TRBV6-2 or TRBV6-3 and TRBJ2-4; D ambiguous. V was trimmed by 8 bases and J by 7 bases, leaving 6 bases between them. This CDR3 is 10 amino acids long. The germline gives CDR1 MNHEY, CDR2 SVGEGT.

Many counts were recorded for this clonotype. The genes are TRBV6-2 or TRBV6-3 and TRBJ2-5, with a possible D match to TRBD1 (6 bases). V lost 2 bases, J lost 2 bases, and 9 bases lay in between. This CDR3 spans 14 amino acids. From germline, CDR1 is MNHEY and CDR2 SVGEGT. The CDR3 spells CASSYLDRQETQYF. In DNA form, the CDR3 reads TGTGCCAGCAGTTACCTGGACAGACAAGAGACCCAGTACTTC.

This clonotype was recorded at least ten times. The chain joins TRBV5-5 to TRBJ1-1, with a tentative D call TRBD1 (6 bases). This CDR3 comprises 15 residues. CDR1 is SGHKS, CDR2 YYEKEE, per germline (reference sequence). V was pared by 0 bases and J by 1 base, with 10 bases between. CDR3 region: CASSLVGGKNTEAFF. CDR3 DNA: TGTGCCAGCAGCTTGGTTGGGGGCAAGAACACTGAAGCTTTCTTT.

This clonotype was recorded at least ten times. The chain uses TRBV6-5 and TRBJ2-5; D is unresolved. Per the germline V gene, CDR1 is MNHEY and CDR2 is SVGAGI. V dropped 2 bases and J dropped 5 bases, with 9 bases sitting between them. CDR3 size: 13 residues. The DNA of the CDR3 is TGTGCCAGCAGTTACAGGGTTCGGGAGACCCAGTACTTC. Encoded protein: CASSYRVRETQYF.

This clonotype was counted at least ten times. The V and J genes are TRBV5-4 and TRBJ2-5, with TRBD2 as a possible D gene (5 bases). The CDR3 sequence is 15 residues long. With 1 base removed from V and 7 bases from J, the gap between germline ends came to 17 bases. Germline V CDR1 and CDR2: SGHNT, YYREEE (reference sequence). The CDR3 DNA sequence: TGTGCCAGCAGCTTGTCTCCGTCCCCGGAGGCGACCCAGTACTTC. Its protein is CASSLSPSPEATQYF.

Concerning this clonotype: The junction departs from the called germline gene at one end, perhaps through a read error. The rearrangement uses TRBV19 and TRBJ1-1; D call uncertain. Germline CDR1 and CDR2: LNHDA and SQIVND (reference sequence). The CDR3 runs to 14 residues. The CDR3 DNA is TGTGCCAGTAGTACGAGAAGGGTGTTCACTGAAGCTTTCTTC. Encoded protein: CASSTRRVFTEAFF.

Only a few counts were recorded for this clonotype. The chain combines TRBV14 with TRBJ2-7; no reliable D call. V was clipped by 1 base and J by 4 bases, with 5 bases between them. The CDR3 contains 12 residues. Germline CDR1 and CDR2: SGHDN and FVKESK. CDR3 DNA: TGTGCCAGCAGCCAAGGAAATTACGAGCAGTACTTC. As protein: CASSQGNYEQYF.

V gene TRBV7-9 combines with J gene TRBJ2-3, with TRBD2 identical over 7 bases. The J segment lost 4 bases and the V segment lost 3 bases, leaving 4 bases of the junction unmatched. Germline lookup yields CDR1 SEHNR and CDR2 FQNEAQ (reference sequence). CDR3 size: 14 residues. DNA for the CDR3: TGTGCCAGCAGCTTGGCAGCGGGATCAGATACGCAGTATTTT. Its translation: CASSLAAGSDTQYF.

As for this clonotype: A much larger clonotype is one base distant, so this may be a read error. Because it lacks the conserved phenylalanine or tryptophan at the end, this CDR3 is likely a read error. CDR3 sequence: CASHRESSPLHS. The CDR3 nucleotides are TGTGCCAGCCACCGGGAGAGTTCACCCCTCCACTCT. The chain recombines TRBV2 with TRBJ1-6, with no clear D. There are 12 residues in the CDR3. The V gene lost 8 bases and the J gene lost 9 bases, with 11 bases spanning the gap. CDR1 SNHLY and CDR2 FYNNEI come from the germline V gene.

As to this clonotype: A much larger clone is a single base away; this may be a read error. The rearrangement joins TRBV15 to TRBJ2-7; D remains unclear. Germline V lookup: CDR1 LNHNV, CDR2 YYDKDF (reference sequence). CDR3 length: 14 amino acids. The CDR3 coding sequence is TGTGCCGCCAGCAGAGATAGGTGGTCCGACGAGCAGTACTTC. It specifies CAASRDRWSDEQYF.

This clonotype has just a few counts. The chain couples TRBV20-1 to TRBJ2-1; 8 bases agree with TRBD1. The CDR3 totals 14 residues. Germline loops: CDR1 DFQATT, CDR2 SNEGSKA (reference sequence). V lost 6 bases and J lost 4; bases outside the gene matches: 8. In DNA form, the CDR3 reads TGCAGTGCCATACACCGGGACAGGTACAATGAGCAGTTCTTC. This translates into CSAIHRDRYNEQFF.

This clonotype was recorded many times. The V call is TRBV12-3 or TRBV12-4, the J call TRBJ2-5, with 12 nucleotides matching TRBD1. Trimming at V came to 1 base and at J to 5 bases, leaving 5 bases not matched to a gene. There are 16 residues in the CDR3. This CDR3 is CASSLGGTGGRETQYF. DNA for the CDR3: TGTGCCAGCAGTTTAGGGGGGACAGGGGGCCGGGAGACCCAGTACTTC.

This clonotype was recorded many times. CDR3 nucleotide sequence: TGCAGCGAGAAGGCACAGGGGGCGAGAGAGACCCAGTACTTC. It specifies CSEKAQGARETQYF. The gene calls are TRBV29-1 and TRBJ2-5, with 9 positions matching TRBD1. Germline CDR1 is SQVTM and CDR2 is ANQGSEA. CDR3 size: 14 residues. The J segment lost 4 bases and the V segment lost 7 bases, leaving 10 bases of the junction unmatched.

This clonotype came up many times. V usage is TRBV2 and J usage is TRBJ1-6; 7 positions match TRBD1. Looked up from germline, CDR1 is SNHLY and CDR2 is FYNNEI. The CDR3 covers 15 residues. J was trimmed by 6 bases and V by 6 bases; bases with no gene match: 8. CDR3 region: CASSSRGQTNSPLHF. The CDR3 DNA sequence: TGTGCCAGCAGCTCCCGGGGACAGACTAATTCACCCCTCCACTTT.

This clonotype was found many times. The chain links TRBV13 to TRBJ2-2; D unresolved. With 0 bases removed from V and 4 bases from J, the gap between germline ends came to 12 bases. This CDR3 comprises 16 residues. Germline values: CDR1 PRHDT, CDR2 FYEKMQ (reference sequence). The CDR3 DNA reads as TGTGCCAGCAGCTTAGGAGTCGTACTGGGCACCGGGGAGCTGTTTTTT. This gives the protein CASSLGVVLGTGELFF. The full variable domain, with the rest looked up from reference TRBV13 and TRBJ2-2, is AAGVIQSPRHLIKEKRETATLKCYPIPRHDTVYWYQQGPGQDPQFLISFYEKMQSDKGSIPDRFSAQQFSDYHSELNMSSLELGDSALYFCASSLGVVLGTGELFFGEGSRLTVL.

This clonotype was picked up a small number of times. One junction end disagrees with the germline gene, perhaps due to a read error. V is TRBV20-1 and J is TRBJ1-5; 7 bases agree with TRBD1. The germline CDR1 and CDR2 sequences are DFQATT and SNEGSKA (reference sequence). This CDR3 is 17 amino acids long. CDR3 in amino acids: CSARGTGRILINRPQHF. The DNA for the CDR3 is TGCAGTGCTAGAGGGACAGGAAGGATCCTTATCAATCGGCCCCAGCATTTT.

The sample holds many counts of this clonotype. This chain joins TRBV20-1 and TRBJ2-7; the D gene is possibly TRBD1 (6 bases). V dropped 4 bases and J dropped 9 bases, with 25 bases sitting between them. The germline gives CDR1 DFQATT, CDR2 SNEGSKA (reference sequence). The CDR3 runs 15 residues. In DNA, the CDR3 is TGCAGTGCTATGGACAGTATAACGGCGCGGTATGTGCAGTACTTC. It codes for CSAMDSITARYVQYF.

This chain joins TRBV5-4 and TRBJ2-5; 9 nucleotides match TRBD2. CDR1 SGHNT and CDR2 YYREEE come from the germline V gene (reference sequence). After removal of 4 bases from V and 7 bases from J, the junction contained 17 bases not matched to a gene. The CDR3 sequence is 17 residues long. The CDR3 nucleotides read TGTGCCAGCAGCACGGGTGGAATAGCGGGGGTCCCGGGGACCCAGTACTTC. Translation: CASSTGGIAGVPGTQYF.

The chain couples TRBV27 to TRBJ2-1; 8 bases line up with TRBD2. V lost 5 bases and J lost 7; bases outside the gene matches: 16. The CDR3 totals 17 residues. Per the germline V gene, CDR1 is MNHEY and CDR2 is SMNVEV (reference sequence). The CDR3 region is CASSPIAGTLLRNEQFF. The CDR3, as DNA: TGTGCCAGCAGTCCTATAGCGGGGACTCTCCTCCGTAATGAGCAGTTCTTC.

The table lists this clonotype with a few counts. This sequence joins TRBV7-9 and TRBJ1-1, with a weak D call TRBD1 (6 bases). The CDR3 is 14 residues long. Trimming pared 6 bases from V and 8 bases from J, leaving 19 bases between. Germline loops: CDR1 SEHNR, CDR2 FQNEAQ (reference sequence). The CDR3 DNA reads as TGTGCCAGCAGTTTTTCTTCCGGGACACCCGAAGCTTTCTTT. Translation: CASSFSSGTPEAFF.